The 26 T cell receptor beta chains below come from one sample, sequenced in a study of response to subunit inactivated influenza vaccine. TCRdb analysed the RT-PCR reads with MiXCR anew, one entry per CDR3 protein. The data contain 530,000 or so distinct CDR3 sequences, approximately 12% of them singletons. This specimen was PBMCs from blood, taken on the day of vaccination. These TCRs come from a man aged 45 to 65 who received an inactivated influenza vaccine.

This clonotype was seen a handful of times. J is TRBJ2-5 and V is TRBV20-1; D is unresolved. This CDR3 spans 15 amino acids. Trimming stripped 3 bases from V and 2 bases from J, with 16 bases between. The germline gives CDR1 DFQATT, CDR2 SNEGSKA (reference sequence). CDR3 in amino acids: CSASRVRLGQETQYF. The CDR3 bases are TGCAGTGCTAGTAGGGTTCGCCTCGGGCAAGAGACCCAGTACTTC.

The chain employs TRBV3-1 and TRBJ1-5; possibly TRBD1 for D (5 bases). This CDR3 is built from 14 residues. The germline gives CDR1 LGHDT, CDR2 YNNKEL (reference sequence). Trimming shortened V by 8 bases and J by 0 bases, and 11 bases separated the two germline ends. CDR3 loop: CASGPGLSNQPQHF. CDR3 nucleotides: TGTGCCAGCGGACCGGGGCTTAGCAATCAGCCCCAGCATTTT.

The rearrangement uses TRBV28 and TRBJ2-5; perhaps TRBD2 as D (5 bases). V lost 2 bases to trimming and J lost 0 bases, with 10 bases between them. CDR3 length equals 15 residues. Per germline, CDR1 MDHEN and CDR2 SYDVKM. The CDR3 spells CASSLGGGHQETQYF. CDR3 DNA sequence: TGTGCCAGCAGTTTAGGTGGCGGGCACCAAGAGACCCAGTACTTC.

V and J are TRBV3-1 and TRBJ2-1; 8 nucleotides line up with TRBD2. After removal of 1 base from V and 9 bases from J, the junction contained 23 bases not matched to a gene. The CDR3 totals 20 residues. Looked up from germline, CDR1 is LGHDT and CDR2 is YNNKEL (reference sequence). The CDR3 is CASSQVQGLVGRTARGEQFF. The CDR3 bases are TGTGCCAGCAGCCAAGTCCAGGGACTAGTAGGCCGAACAGCCCGGGGTGAGCAGTTCTTC.

The rearrangement links TRBV20-1 to TRBJ2-1; D uncertain. Germline V gene data show CDR1 as DFQATT and CDR2 as SNEGSKA (reference sequence). This CDR3 has 12 amino acids. Trimming cost V 1 base and J 6 bases, with 7 bases left between them. DNA of the CDR3: TGCAGTGCTAGAGCCCTCAGCAATGAGCAGTTCTTC. Translation gives CSARALSNEQFF.

The chain joins TRBV7-2 to TRBJ1-4, with 7 bases lining up with TRBD1. CDR1 is SGHTA, CDR2 FQGNSA, per germline. V lost 6 bases and J lost 11; bases outside the gene matches: 9. This CDR3 spans 13 amino acids. The chain's CDR3 is CASSFGTADKLFF. In DNA form, the CDR3 reads TGTGCCAGCAGTTTCGGGACAGCCGACAAACTGTTTTTT.

This clonotype was found a few times. The gene calls are TRBV27 and TRBJ1-1; D uncertain. CDR3 length: 13 amino acids. Deletions cut 3 bases from V and 3 bases from J, with 8 bases between. Germline V lookup: CDR1 MNHEY, CDR2 SMNVEV (reference sequence). The CDR3 nucleotides are TGTGCCAGCAGTTTGTACAAGCACACTGAAGCTTTCTTT. As protein: CASSLYKHTEAFF.

The J gene is TRBJ2-4, the V gene TRBV12-3 or TRBV12-4, with 11 positions matching TRBD2. V lost 6 bases, J lost 5 bases, and 6 bases stayed unmatched. The CDR3 runs 15 residues. The CDR3 protein is CASSLGLAVQNIQYF. CDR3 coding DNA: TGTGCCAGCAGCTTGGGACTAGCGGTTCAAAACATTCAGTACTTC.

The CDR3 region has the DNA TGCAGCGCTGGACAGAATGAGCAGTTCTTC. Its protein is CSAGQNEQFF. This chain uses TRBV29-1 with TRBJ2-1; the D gene is possibly TRBD1 (6 bases). The germline CDR1 and CDR2 sequences are SQVTM and ANQGSEA. The CDR3 sequence is 10 residues long. V was shortened by 7 bases and J by 7 bases, with 8 bases between the two germline ends.

The sample holds a few counts of this clonotype. The V gene is TRBV2, the J gene TRBJ2-1; D not certain. CDR3 size: 14 residues. Germline assignment: CDR1 SNHLY and CDR2 FYNNEI. Trimming cost V 3 bases and J 9 bases, with 15 bases left between them. Here the CDR3 reads CASSDVPRVGEQFF. Written as DNA, the CDR3 is TGTGCCAGCAGTGACGTGCCTAGGGTGGGTGAGCAGTTCTTC.

On this clonotype itself: Just one base apart from a much larger clone, this may be a read error. The gene calls are TRBV7-6 and TRBJ1-1, with D uncertain. Looked up from germline, CDR1 is SGHVS and CDR2 is FNYEAQ. CDR3 length equals 15 residues. DNA for the CDR3: TGTGCCAGCAGCTTAGCTGATGGATTGAACACTGAAGCTTACTTT. It yields the protein CASSLADGLNTEAYF.

This clonotype was detected ten times or more. An end of the junction differs from the germline gene, which may be a read error. The J gene is TRBJ2-3, the V gene TRBV12-3 or TRBV12-4; 12 bases line up with TRBD2. The CDR3 has 15 amino acids. CDR3 region: CASSPTSGGTDTQYF. CDR3 nucleotide sequence: TGCGCCAGCAGCCCGACTAGCGGGGGAACAGATACGCAGTATTTT.

This clonotype was counted only a few times. The rearrangement joins TRBV12-3 or TRBV12-4 to TRBJ2-2; TRBD2 matches at 9 bases. V shed 3 bases, J shed 1 base, and the junction held 6 bases outside the gene matches. The CDR3 spans 17 residues. CDR3 region: CASSLESTSGNTGELFF. CDR3 sequence (DNA): TGTGCCAGCAGTTTGGAATCGACTAGCGGGAACACCGGGGAGCTGTTTTTT.

The sample holds many counts of this clonotype. The chain joins TRBV6-6 to TRBJ1-2; the D gene is possibly TRBD1 (5 bases). Germline V gene lookup returns CDR1 MNHNY and CDR2 SVGAGI (reference sequence). This CDR3 contains 13 residues. The V and J ends lost 7 bases and 3 bases respectively, with 12 bases between them. CDR3 sequence reads: CASTLQGDYGYTF. The CDR3 DNA sequence: TGTGCCAGCACCCTCCAAGGGGACTATGGCTACACCTTC.

In its sample, this clonotype was seen a few times. The chain combines TRBV6-5 with TRBJ2-4; TRBD1 is a possible D gene (6 bases). Germline lookup yields CDR1 MNHEY and CDR2 SVGAGI. The CDR3 sequence is 16 residues long. The V end was cut by 4 bases, the J end by 0 bases, with 13 bases between. Here the CDR3 reads CASSSSGVLAKNIQYF. The CDR3 coding sequence is TGTGCCAGCAGTTCCTCAGGGGTTCTAGCCAAAAACATTCAGTACTTC.

This clonotype was counted between two and nine times. V and J are TRBV5-1 and TRBJ2-7, with 8 bases that match TRBD1. This CDR3 contains 15 residues. CDR1 and CDR2 (germline): SGHRS, YFSETQ. Trimming cost V 3 bases and J 7 bases; bases outside gene matches: 12. The CDR3 nucleotides are TGCGCCAGCAGCTGGGGGACAGGCCCCCCCGAGGAGCAGTACTTC. Translated, it gives CASSWGTGPPEEQYF.

The rearrangement joins TRBV20-1 to TRBJ2-5; the match to TRBD2 covers 7 bases. CDR1 is DFQATT and CDR2 is SNEGSKA in the germline V gene (reference sequence). V dropped 4 bases and J dropped 5; count of bases not matched to a gene: 16. The CDR3 consists of 16 residues. CDR3 in amino acids: CSATSLGGGDSETQYF. CDR3 coding DNA: TGCAGTGCTACGTCCCTCGGTGGGGGGGATTCCGAGACCCAGTACTTC.

The chain has TRBV20-1 and TRBJ2-4; no firm D call. V was pared by 5 bases and J by 6 bases, with 8 bases between. This CDR3 contains 11 residues. The germline gives CDR1 DFQATT, CDR2 SNEGSKA (reference sequence). CDR3 sequence: CSAADVNIQYF. Written as DNA, the CDR3 is TGCAGTGCTGCGGACGTAAACATTCAGTACTTC.

The rearrangement links TRBV28 to TRBJ2-7, with 9 bases aligning to TRBD2. The V gene end was trimmed by 5 bases and the J gene end by 1 base; junction bases not matched to a gene: 6. CDR3 size: 15 residues. The germline CDR1 and CDR2 sequences are MDHEN and SYDVKM. The CDR3 sequence is CASSPSGTHSYEQYF. Here the CDR3 DNA reads TGTGCCAGCAGTCCTAGCGGGACCCATTCCTACGAGCAGTACTTC.

The sample holds many counts of this clonotype. This sequence joins TRBV27 and TRBJ2-1; no definite D call. Germline V lookup: CDR1 MNHEY, CDR2 SMNVEV (reference sequence). Trimming took 0 bases from V and 6 from J, leaving 3 bases between them. The CDR3 runs to 12 residues. The chain's CDR3 is CASSLSFNEQFF. Here the CDR3 DNA reads TGTGCCAGCAGTTTATCGTTCAATGAGCAGTTCTTC.

V and J are TRBV15 and TRBJ1-1; 7 nucleotides line up with TRBD1. This CDR3 is built from 14 residues. After removal of 3 bases from V and 4 bases from J, the junction contained 5 bases not matched to a gene. CDR1 and CDR2 (germline): LNHNV, YYDKDF (reference sequence). The CDR3 region is CATSSPQGTTEAFF. The CDR3 DNA follows: TGTGCCACCAGCAGTCCACAGGGGACCACTGAAGCTTTCTTT.

The gene calls are TRBV6-5 and TRBJ2-7; unclear D gene. Trimming cost V 2 bases and J 11 bases, with 10 bases left between them. Germline-derived CDR1 and CDR2 are MNHEY and SVGAGI. The CDR3 has 11 amino acids. The CDR3 nucleotides are TGTGCCAGCAGTTACAAGTCACGGGAGTACTTC. Translation gives CASSYKSREYF.

This chain joins TRBV4-3 and TRBJ2-3, with no clear D. The CDR3 has 13 amino acids. From germline, CDR1 is LGHNA and CDR2 YSLEER. V was trimmed by 1 base and J by 5 bases, leaving 7 bases between them. CDR3 sequence reads: CASSQAFRDTQYF. CDR3 coding DNA: TGCGCCAGCAGCCAAGCCTTTAGAGATACGCAGTATTTT.

The chain has TRBV6-2 or TRBV6-3 and TRBJ2-2; the match to TRBD2 covers 9 bases. Germline V CDR1 and CDR2: MNHEY, SVGEGT. V dropped 10 bases and J dropped 3; count of bases not matched to a gene: 6. The CDR3 runs to 14 residues. For the CDR3, the DNA is TGTGCCACCCGGACTAGCGTGGACACCGGGGAGCTGTTTTTT. Protein product: CATRTSVDTGELFF.

V is TRBV10-3 and J is TRBJ2-2; D is ambiguous. Trimming took 3 bases from V and 2 from J, leaving 7 bases between them. From germline, CDR1 is ENHRY and CDR2 SYGVKD. The CDR3 spans 14 residues. DNA for the CDR3: TGTGCCATCAGTGAACAAACTAACACCGGGGAGCTGTTTTTT. This codes for CAISEQTNTGELFF.

This clonotype was seen a handful of times. This chain joins TRBV6-2 or TRBV6-3 and TRBJ2-1, with 8 bases lining up with TRBD2. J gave up 4 bases and V 6 bases, and 8 bases lay outside the gene matches. The CDR3 covers 15 residues. CDR1 and CDR2 (germline): MNHEY, SVGEGT. This chain's CDR3 is CASRATSGLYNEQFF. CDR3 DNA: TGTGCCAGCAGAGCCACTAGCGGACTGTACAATGAGCAGTTCTTC.